One sample yielded the 26 T cell receptor beta chains listed below, sequenced in a study of OX40 agonist ivuxolimab in advanced cancers. Some clones are missing from TCRdb's copy, which holds only in-frame ones; the method was immunoSEQ multiplex PCR. Among roughly 92,000 clones listed, nearly 90% were seen once. Sequenced here: CD4+ or CD8+ T cells sorted from blood, sampled in a trial of the OX40 agonist ivuxolimab. These receptors were collected from an adult with an advanced solid tumor such as melanoma, head and neck, liver or kidney cancer.

In its sample, this clone was seen a few times. The chain has TRBV9 and TRBJ2-7; D may match TRBD1 or TRBD2 (6 bases each). CDR1 and CDR2 from the germline V gene are SGDLS and YYNGEE. The V end was cut by 2 bases, the J end by 2 bases, with 14 bases between. There are 15 residues in the CDR3. In DNA, the CDR3 is TGTGCCAGCAGCGTGGAAGGGGGGATCCCCTACGAGCAGTACTTC. It codes for CASSVEGGIPYEQYF. The full variable domain, with the rest looked up from reference TRBV9 and TRBJ2-7, is DSGVTQTPKHLITATGQRVTLRCSPRSGDLSVYWYQQSLDQGLQFLIQYYNGEERAKGNILERFSAQQFPDLHSELNLSSLELGDSALYFCASSVEGGIPYEQYFGPGTRLTVT.

The V gene is TRBV13, the J gene TRBJ1-2; a possible D gene is TRBD1 (6 bases). The V end lost 5 bases, the J end lost 6 bases, and 16 bases lay between the germline ends. The CDR3 is made up of 14 amino acids. Germline V CDR1 and CDR2: PRHDT, FYEKMQ (reference sequence). CDR3: CASSPPDRWNGYTF. The DNA of the CDR3 is TGTGCCAGCAGCCCTCCGGACAGATGGAATGGCTACACCTTC.

This chain connects TRBV19 to TRBJ1-6; D unresolved. This CDR3 region has 16 residues. Trimming took off 0 bases at V and 10 bases at J, with 16 bases between the two ends. Germline V gene sequence: CDR1 LNHDA, CDR2 SQIVND (reference sequence). In nucleotides, the CDR3 is TGTGCCAGTAGTATAGATGTGGGGAGCGTGGGATCACCCCTCCACTTT. Amino acid sequence: CASSIDVGSVGSPLHF.

The chain combines TRBV29-1 with TRBJ1-5; TRBD1 agrees at 7 bases. V lost 7 bases and J lost 2; bases outside the gene matches: 17. Germline loops: CDR1 SQVTM, CDR2 ANQGSEA. CDR3 length: 17 amino acids. CDR3 in amino acids: CSASTGPETRRNQPQHF. CDR3 nucleotides: TGCAGCGCCTCGACAGGGCCGGAGACTCGACGCAATCAGCCCCAGCATTTT.

This chain uses TRBV6-1 with TRBJ2-7; possible D gene TRBD2, 6 bases. The CDR3 totals 14 residues. Per the germline V gene, CDR1 is MNHNS and CDR2 is SASEGT. V was shortened by 4 bases and J by 4 bases, with 14 bases between the two germline ends. The CDR3 DNA sequence: TGTGCCAGCAGTGGGCAAAGTGGGGGGTACGAGCAGTACTTC. It encodes CASSGQSGGYEQYF.

The chain joins TRBV4-2 to TRBJ2-7; D unresolved. V was trimmed by 0 bases and J by 2 bases, leaving 11 bases between them. The CDR3 spans 15 residues. Germline V lookup: CDR1 LGHNA, CDR2 YNFKEQ. The CDR3, as DNA: TGTGCCAGCAGCCAAGAGTCCGGCCGGACCTACGAGCAGTACTTC. Translated: CASSQESGRTYEQYF.

This chain connects TRBV25-1 to TRBJ1-1, with TRBD1 matching over 8 bases. The trim removed 4 bases at V and 2 bases at J, leaving 6 bases unmatched. Germline V gene data show CDR1 as MGHDK and CDR2 as SYGVNS. The CDR3 totals 15 residues. The CDR3 loop reads CASSVLTGGNTEAFF. CDR3 nucleotides: TGTGCCAGCAGTGTCCTTACAGGGGGTAACACTGAAGCTTTCTTT. Drawing the rest from reference TRBV25-1 and TRBJ1-1, the complete variable domain is EADIYQTPRYLVIGTGKKITLECSQTMGHDKMYWYQQDPGMELHLIHYSYGVNSTEKGDLSSESTVSRIRTEHFPLTLESARPSHTSQYLCASSVLTGGNTEAFFGQGTRLTVV.

The V and J genes are TRBV10-1 and TRBJ2-1; 9 nucleotides align to TRBD1. The V and J ends lost 6 bases and 5 bases, in that order; junction bases with no gene match: 5. Germline V gene sequence: CDR1 WNHNN, CDR2 SYGVQD (reference sequence). This CDR3 contains 14 residues. In nucleotides, the CDR3 is TGCGCCAGCAGACCGGGACAGGGAAACAATGAGCAGTTCTTC. Translation gives CASRPGQGNNEQFF.

The V call is TRBV14, the J call TRBJ2-1, with a tentative D call TRBD1 (6 bases). Per germline, CDR1 SGHDN and CDR2 FVKESK. V shed 4 bases and J shed 6 bases, with 13 bases lying between them. The CDR3 contains 14 residues. CDR3 protein: CASSLRTGFNEQFF. The CDR3 DNA is TGTGCCAGCAGCCTTCGAACAGGGTTCAATGAGCAGTTCTTC.

The chain recombines TRBV28 with TRBJ2-2, with D possibly matching TRBD1 (5 bases). The ends were cut back, 6 bases at V and 0 bases at J, with 11 bases in the middle. Per germline, CDR1 MDHEN and CDR2 SYDVKM. This CDR3 region has 15 residues. The CDR3 coding sequence is TGTGCCAGCAGCCCTCAGGGCCCGAACACCGGGGAGCTGTTTTTT. Protein: CASSPQGPNTGELFF. Drawing the rest from reference TRBV28 and TRBJ2-2, the complete variable domain is DVKVTQSSRYLVKRTGEKVFLECVQDMDHENMFWYRQDPGLGLRLIYFSYDVKMKEKGDIPEGYSVSREKKERFSLILESASTNQTSMYLCASSPQGPNTGELFFGEGSRLTVL.

V and J are TRBV19 and TRBJ2-7; D is unclear. V was clipped by 5 bases and J by 3 bases, with 11 bases between them. Germline V gene sequence: CDR1 LNHDA, CDR2 SQIVND (reference sequence). This CDR3 contains 13 residues. CDR3 loop: CASSPQAGYEQYF. The CDR3 DNA reads as TGTGCCAGTAGTCCTCAGGCAGGCTACGAGCAGTACTTC.

The genes are TRBV19 and TRBJ1-5; D call uncertain. CDR1 LNHDA and CDR2 SQIVND come from the germline V gene (reference sequence). The CDR3 extends over 12 amino acids. The V and J ends lost 1 base and 7 bases respectively, with 5 bases between them. In DNA form, the CDR3 reads TGTGCCAGTAGTATAGGAGGGCAGCCCCAGCATTTT. Amino acid sequence: CASSIGGQPQHF.

The chain has TRBV7-2 and TRBJ2-3; D unresolved. Germline V gene lookup returns CDR1 SGHTA and CDR2 FQGNSA. With 2 bases removed from V and 0 bases from J, the gap between germline ends came to 12 bases. This CDR3 contains 16 residues. CDR3 in DNA: TGTGCCAGCAGCTTAAACTTGTTCACTAGCACAGATACGCAGTATTTT. As protein: CASSLNLFTSTDTQYF.

The chain links TRBV6-1 to TRBJ2-7, with D perhaps TRBD1 (6 bases). CDR1 and CDR2 from the germline V gene are MNHNS and SASEGT. This CDR3 has 16 amino acids. The V and J ends lost 4 bases and 6 bases respectively, with 22 bases between them. The CDR3 spells CASSALGSLSTGEQYF. The CDR3 region has the DNA TGTGCCAGCAGTGCCCTAGGCAGCTTATCGACAGGCGAGCAGTACTTC.

This clone came up once. The chain has TRBV6-1 and TRBJ2-5; 7 bases map to TRBD1. This CDR3 is 18 amino acids long. Germline V lookup: CDR1 MNHNS, CDR2 SASEGT. Trimming took 2 bases from V and 5 from J; bases not matched to a gene: 17. In nucleotides, the CDR3 is TGTGCCAGCAGTGAACAGCGCGTGCCGGGACAGCAGCTGGAGACCCAGTACTTC. Protein: CASSEQRVPGQQLETQYF.

This chain links TRBV6-1 with TRBJ1-6; no definite D call. Germline CDR1 and CDR2: MNHNS and SASEGT. Trimming cost V 6 bases and J 9 bases, with 15 bases left between them. This CDR3 is built from 14 residues. The CDR3 nucleotides read TGTGCCAGCAGGGCCGGGGAAGGTGGTTCACCCCTCCACTTT. Amino acids: CASRAGEGGSPLHF.

V gene TRBV11-3 combines with J gene TRBJ2-5; 13 bases agree with TRBD2. Trimming removed 5 bases from V and 7 bases from J; junction bases left unmatched: 4. Germline V CDR1 and CDR2: SGHNT, YENEEA. The CDR3 totals 14 residues. CDR3 residues: CASSAGLAGATQYF. The CDR3 DNA reads TGTGCCAGCAGCGCCGGACTAGCGGGGGCGACCCAGTACTTC.

V and J are TRBV27 and TRBJ2-7, with 7 bases identical to TRBD2. The V segment lost 5 bases and the J segment 0 bases; nucleotides outside the gene matches: 16. Germline-derived CDR1 and CDR2 are MNHEY and SMNVEV (reference sequence). This CDR3 is 18 amino acids long. In nucleotides, the CDR3 is TGTGCCAGCAGTCCTATGGCTATCGGGCGGGAGTTCTCCTACGAGCAGTACTTC. Translating it yields CASSPMAIGREFSYEQYF.

The CDR3 loop reads CAWSAGSFDTEAFF. The CDR3 DNA follows: TGTGCCTGGAGTGCAGGGTCCTTCGACACTGAAGCTTTCTTT. This rearrangement joins TRBV30 to TRBJ1-1; tentatively, D is TRBD1 (5 bases). CDR1 and CDR2 (germline): GTSNPN, SVGIG (reference sequence). V dropped 1 base and J dropped 3 bases, with 12 bases sitting between them. The CDR3 totals 14 residues.

This clone was picked up one time. The chain has TRBV18 and TRBJ1-5, with 9 positions matching TRBD1. CDR1 and CDR2 (germline): KGHSH, LQKENI. The length of the CDR3 is 15 residues. V gave up 2 bases and J gave up 4 bases; unmatched junction bases: 3. As DNA, the CDR3 is TGTGCCAGCTCACCAGGGACAGGGCAAAATCAGCCCCAGCATTTT. This translates into CASSPGTGQNQPQHF.

This chain connects TRBV21-1 to TRBJ2-7; the table's D call of TRBD1 was not tested on the DNA. TRBV21-1 is given as a pseudogene. The CDR3 has 14 amino acids. DNA of the CDR3: TGTGCCAGCAGCAAAGTTCCAGTCTCCTACGAGCAGTACTTC. Protein sequence: CASSKVPVSYEQYF.

V usage is TRBV28 and J usage is TRBJ2-7; tentatively, D is TRBD1 (6 bases). CDR1 MDHEN and CDR2 SYDVKM come from the germline V gene. The CDR3 loop spans 16 amino acids. The V and J ends lost 3 bases and 3 bases respectively, with 18 bases between them. CDR3 sequence reads: CASSLGGRGGDYEQYF. In DNA, the CDR3 is TGTGCCAGCAGTTTGGGCGGTAGAGGGGGAGACTACGAGCAGTACTTC.

The chain links TRBV7-9 to TRBJ2-2, with 10 bases fitting TRBD1. Germline CDR1 SEHNR, CDR2 FQNEAQ (reference sequence). V gave up 5 bases and J gave up 4 bases; unmatched junction bases: 7. There are 16 residues in the CDR3. CDR3 protein: CASSPPGQGGTGELFF. The CDR3 coding sequence is TGTGCCAGCAGCCCTCCCGGACAGGGGGGCACCGGGGAGCTGTTTTTT.

This chain joins TRBV28 and TRBJ2-1; D may be TRBD1 (6 bases). V lost 7 bases, J lost 0 bases, and 19 bases lay in between. CDR1 and CDR2 (germline): MDHEN, SYDVKM. This CDR3 is built from 17 residues. CDR3 protein: CASTSGGQISSYNEQFF. The CDR3 DNA reads TGTGCCAGCACATCAGGAGGACAGATTAGCTCCTACAATGAGCAGTTCTTC.

This clone occurred once. The chain carries TRBV10-2 and TRBJ1-5; D is undetermined. CDR3 length equals 13 residues. Trimming left V 3 bases short and J 4 bases short, with 7 bases between. In germline, CDR1 is WSHSY, CDR2 SAAADI. The CDR3 reads CASSETRNQPQHF. CDR3 nucleotide sequence: TGCGCCAGCAGTGAAACGCGTAATCAGCCCCAGCATTTT.

CDR3 sequence reads: CSVGTSGSYEQYF. CDR3 in DNA: TGCAGCGTTGGGACTAGCGGGAGCTACGAGCAGTACTTC. The rearrangement uses TRBV29-1 and TRBJ2-7; 13 nucleotides match TRBD2. Germline V gene lookup returns CDR1 SQVTM and CDR2 ANQGSEA. V trimming: 4 bases; J trimming: 3 bases; junction bases outside the gene matches: 0. The CDR3 has 13 residues.